Each of the 23 T cell receptor beta chains below was sequenced from the same sample in a study of ipilimumab plus nivolumab after autologous stem cell transplantation. Using immunoSEQ multiplex PCR, the repertoire was profiled, and TCRdb retains in-frame clones only, with some absent. The sample lists roughly 86,000 clones, about 83% occurring once. The sample consisted of PBMCs, taken in a trial of ipilimumab plus nivolumab as post-transplant consolidation. The receptors derive from a male donor with diffuse large B-cell lymphoma.

J is TRBJ1-1 and V is TRBV11-2; TRBD1 agrees at 8 bases. This CDR3 contains 15 residues. Germline V gene data show CDR1 as SGHAT and CDR2 as FQNNGV. The V segment lost 8 bases and the J segment 1 base; nucleotides outside the gene matches: 9. CDR3 amino acids: CASGVGDRRNTEAFF. The CDR3 region has the DNA TGTGCCAGCGGGGTTGGGGACAGGCGGAACACTGAAGCTTTCTTT.

The V and J genes are TRBV2 and TRBJ2-2; 9 bases line up with TRBD1. Unmatched junction bases numbered 6, after V lost 0 bases and J lost 7 bases. CDR3 length: 16 residues. Germline values: CDR1 SNHLY, CDR2 FYNNEI. The CDR3, as DNA: TGTGCCAGCAGTGAAGCGGGACAGGGCTTCGGCGGGGAGCTGTTTTTT. Protein sequence: CASSEAGQGFGGELFF.

This clone was observed a single time. The rearrangement uses TRBV16 and TRBJ2-3; no firm D call. The germline V gene encodes CDR1 KGHSY and CDR2 FQNENV. Trimming stripped 1 base from V and 6 bases from J, with 5 bases between. The CDR3 spans 12 residues. Here the CDR3 reads CASSQLADTQYF. The CDR3 coding sequence is TGTGCCAGCAGCCAATTAGCCGATACGCAGTATTTT.

The chain carries TRBV7-3 and TRBJ2-3; the match to TRBD1 covers 8 bases. Germline lookup yields CDR1 SGHTA and CDR2 FQGTGA. The V segment lost 5 bases and the J segment 0 bases; nucleotides outside the gene matches: 7. The CDR3 has 16 residues. The CDR3 nucleotides are TGTGCCAGCAGCCCCGGACAGGGTCCTAGCACAGATACGCAGTATTTT. It translates to CASSPGQGPSTDTQYF.

This clone was counted once. V is TRBV6-1 and J is TRBJ2-2, with 8 bases lining up with TRBD2. Germline-derived CDR1 and CDR2 are MNHNS and SASEGT. The CDR3 sequence is 16 residues long. V lost 3 bases and J lost 2; bases outside the gene matches: 5. The CDR3, as DNA: TGTGCCAGCAGTGAGTTCGGGACTAGAAACACCGGGGAGCTGTTTTTT. Protein product: CASSEFGTRNTGELFF.

The chain joins TRBV5-1 to TRBJ2-5; 7 nucleotides align to TRBD2. The ends lost 0 bases at V and 5 bases at J; junction bases unmatched: 10. The CDR3 length is 16 residues. Germline CDR1 is SGHRS and CDR2 is YFSETQ. CDR3 bases: TGCGCCAGCAGCTTGGCCTCCGGGCGGGGGTTGGAGACCCAGTACTTC. Translation gives CASSLASGRGLETQYF. The variable domain in full, with the rest retrieved from reference TRBV5-1 and TRBJ2-5, is KAGVTQTPRYLIKTRGQQVTLSCSPISGHRSVSWYQQTPGQGLQFLFEYFSETQRNKGNFPGRFSGRQFSNSRSEMNVSTLELGDSALYLCASSLASGRGLETQYFGPGTRLLVL.

The chain uses TRBV7-9 and TRBJ1-2; D remains unclear. Germline V gives CDR1 SEHNR, CDR2 FQNEAQ (reference sequence). CDR3 length equals 13 residues. Trimming took off 4 bases at V and 6 bases at J, with 12 bases between the two ends. This CDR3 is CASSSTPGNGYTF. The CDR3 region has the DNA TGTGCCAGCAGCTCAACCCCGGGGAATGGCTACACCTTC.

The chain employs TRBV7-9 and TRBJ2-1; 8 nucleotides agree with TRBD1. V was pared by 3 bases and J by 5 bases, with 6 bases of the junction left unmatched. CDR1 is SEHNR, CDR2 FQNEAQ, per germline (reference sequence). The CDR3 length is 15 residues. This CDR3 is CASSFYGQGNNEQFF. In DNA, the CDR3 is TGTGCCAGCAGCTTCTATGGACAGGGTAACAATGAGCAGTTCTTC. Supplemented by reference TRBV7-9 and TRBJ2-1, the full variable domain reads DTGVSQNPRHKITKRGQNVTFRCDPISEHNRLYWYRQTLGQGPEFLTYFQNEAQLEKSRLLSDRFSAERPKGSFSTLEIQRTEQGDSAMYLCASSFYGQGNNEQFFGPGTRLTVL.

V usage is TRBV14 and J usage is TRBJ2-1, with unresolved D. Germline CDR1 and CDR2: SGHDN and FVKESK. The CDR3 totals 13 residues. Between the trimmed V and J ends, which lost 5 bases and 4 bases, there was a span of 9 bases. The CDR3 is CASSSNTYNEQFF. CDR3 in DNA: TGTGCCAGCAGCTCGAATACGTACAATGAGCAGTTCTTC.

The chain carries TRBV7-8 and TRBJ2-3, with 8 nucleotides matching TRBD2. The trim removed 1 base at V and 4 bases at J, leaving 7 bases unmatched. Germline-derived CDR1 and CDR2 are SGHVS and FQNEAQ. The CDR3 runs to 16 residues. Here the CDR3 reads CASSLVGLGVPDTQYF. Here the CDR3 DNA reads TGTGCCAGCAGCTTAGTGGGACTAGGTGTCCCAGATACGCAGTATTTT.

V gene TRBV18 combines with J gene TRBJ2-3; tentative D call: TRBD1 (5 bases). Germline CDR1 and CDR2: KGHSH and LQKENI. V was pared by 8 bases and J by 2 bases, with 11 bases between. This CDR3 is 13 amino acids long. DNA for the CDR3: TGTGCCAGCACCGAGACAGTCACAGATACGCAGTATTTT. It encodes CASTETVTDTQYF.

This clone has a single count. The chain links TRBV4-1 to TRBJ2-3; 10 bases are shared with TRBD1. V lost 3 bases to trimming and J lost 0 bases; unmatched junction nucleotides: 3. This CDR3 region has 16 residues. CDR1 and CDR2 from the germline V gene are MGHRA and YSYEKL. CDR3 sequence: CASSHPTGGSTDTQYF. As DNA, the CDR3 is TGCGCCAGCAGCCACCCGACAGGGGGCAGCACAGATACGCAGTATTTT.

The chain is built from TRBV5-1 and TRBJ2-5, with D perhaps TRBD1 or TRBD2 (5 bases each). V lost 0 bases to trimming and J lost 5 bases, with 17 bases between them. The CDR3 runs 16 residues. Germline V gene data show CDR1 as SGHRS and CDR2 as YFSETQ. CDR3 in DNA: TGCGCCAGCAGCTTGGGATATTCGGCTTGGGGGGAGACCCAGTACTTC. The encoded protein is CASSLGYSAWGETQYF.

V and J are TRBV5-1 and TRBJ2-3; TRBD2 matches at 10 bases. V lost 4 bases to trimming and J lost 1 base; unmatched junction nucleotides: 9. The CDR3 has 17 amino acids. Germline assignment: CDR1 SGHRS and CDR2 YFSETQ. The CDR3, as DNA: TGCGCCAGCAGCGGACGAACCGGGACTAGCGGCACAGATACGCAGTATTTT. The encoded protein is CASSGRTGTSGTDTQYF.

The chain joins TRBV2 to TRBJ2-7; 8 bases align to TRBD1. With 5 bases clipped from V and 3 bases from J, the junction kept 6 bases outside the gene matches. Looked up from germline, CDR1 is SNHLY and CDR2 is FYNNEI. The CDR3 runs 14 residues. The CDR3 here is CASSPGGPFYEQYF. In nucleotides, the CDR3 is TGTGCCAGCAGTCCAGGGGGCCCCTTCTACGAGCAGTACTTC.

This rearrangement joins TRBV5-1 to TRBJ1-4; the D is unclear. V was cut by 0 bases and J by 8 bases, with 17 bases left in between. From germline, CDR1 is SGHRS and CDR2 YFSETQ. This CDR3 comprises 16 residues. CDR3 bases: TGCGCCAGCAGCTTGGAGTTCGCGGGGAAAGGCGAAAAACTGTTTTTT. Encoded protein: CASSLEFAGKGEKLFF.

The chain recombines TRBV19 with TRBJ2-2, with TRBD1 as a possible D gene (5 bases). From germline, CDR1 is LNHDA and CDR2 SQIVND (reference sequence). V shed 3 bases and J shed 4 bases, with 12 bases lying between them. CDR3 length: 15 residues. CDR3: CASSISRVATGELFF. The DNA of the CDR3 is TGTGCCAGTAGTATTTCCAGGGTCGCCACCGGGGAGCTGTTTTTT.

This sequence joins TRBV20-1 and TRBJ2-7, with D unresolved. CDR1 DFQATT and CDR2 SNEGSKA come from the germline V gene (reference sequence). The ends were cut back, 6 bases at V and 5 bases at J, with 11 bases in the middle. CDR3 size: 11 residues. CDR3 coding DNA: TGCAGTGCCCAGCGAGAGAACGAGCAGTACTTC. This encodes CSAQRENEQYF.

The rearrangement uses TRBV29-1 and TRBJ2-3; 9 bases align to TRBD1. J gave up 2 bases and V 7 bases, and 16 bases lay outside the gene matches. The germline gives CDR1 SQVTM, CDR2 ANQGSEA. This CDR3 is built from 17 residues. CDR3 region: CSAPVLLGTGITDTQYF. The CDR3 DNA reads as TGCAGCGCCCCGGTGTTGTTGGGGACAGGGATCACAGATACGCAGTATTTT.

The chain carries TRBV6-1 and TRBJ2-7; TRBD1 is a possible D gene (5 bases). The germline V gene encodes CDR1 MNHNS and CDR2 SASEGT. V was clipped by 8 bases and J by 2 bases, with 16 bases between them. The CDR3 totals 14 residues. CDR3 DNA sequence: TGTGCCAGCGAAATGGACAAAGGAACCTACGAGCAGTACTTC. As protein: CASEMDKGTYEQYF.

The CDR3 sequence: CASSTWDRLAEAFF. In DNA form, the CDR3 reads TGTGCCAGCAGTACTTGGGACAGGTTGGCTGAAGCTTTCTTT. The chain joins TRBV6-1 to TRBJ1-1, with TRBD1 matching 8 bases. Germline-derived CDR1 and CDR2 are MNHNS and SASEGT. The CDR3 sequence is 14 residues long. The V gene end was trimmed by 5 bases and the J gene end by 6 bases; junction bases not matched to a gene: 8.

This clone was seen only a few times. The V and J genes are TRBV7-7 and TRBJ1-1, with unresolved D. The CDR3 consists of 14 residues. V lost 7 bases and J lost 3, with 15 bases in between. Germline V gene data show CDR1 as SSHAT and CDR2 as FNYEAQ (reference sequence). CDR3 DNA sequence: TGTGCCAGCAAAAGGCAGGCATCGGACACTGAAGCTTTCTTT. It translates to CASKRQASDTEAFF.

The chain couples TRBV27 to TRBJ2-5; TRBD2 agrees at 8 bases. Germline assignment: CDR1 MNHEY and CDR2 SMNVEV (reference sequence). V shed 6 bases, J shed 3 bases, and the junction held 9 bases outside the gene matches. The CDR3 totals 15 residues. DNA for the CDR3: TGTGCCAGCAGCGGATGGGGGACTAGAGAAGAGACCCAGTACTTC. It is translated as CASSGWGTREETQYF.